This TCR beta chain was found in a study of T cell changes during pregnancy in multiple sclerosis. Profiled with immunoSEQ multiplex PCR; TCRdb holds only in-frame clones, not every one. The sample comprises approximately 100,000 clones, roughly nine tenths of which are singletons, and approximately 3.7% rests with the top ten. In germline, CDR1 is GTSNPN, CDR2 SVGIG (reference sequence). The V gene end was trimmed by 7 bases and the J gene end by 5 bases; junction bases not matched to a gene: 9. The CDR3 loop spans 13 amino acids. The material was peripheral blood, obtained after pregnancy. This chain joins TRBV30 and TRBJ2-5; 8 bases agree with TRBD1. The TCR sequence derives from a female donor with multiple sclerosis, enrolled in a pregnancy study. The CDR3 DNA follows: TGTGCCTTCGCCCGGACAGGGCGGGAGACCCAGTACTTC. Amino acid sequence: CAFARTGRETQYF.